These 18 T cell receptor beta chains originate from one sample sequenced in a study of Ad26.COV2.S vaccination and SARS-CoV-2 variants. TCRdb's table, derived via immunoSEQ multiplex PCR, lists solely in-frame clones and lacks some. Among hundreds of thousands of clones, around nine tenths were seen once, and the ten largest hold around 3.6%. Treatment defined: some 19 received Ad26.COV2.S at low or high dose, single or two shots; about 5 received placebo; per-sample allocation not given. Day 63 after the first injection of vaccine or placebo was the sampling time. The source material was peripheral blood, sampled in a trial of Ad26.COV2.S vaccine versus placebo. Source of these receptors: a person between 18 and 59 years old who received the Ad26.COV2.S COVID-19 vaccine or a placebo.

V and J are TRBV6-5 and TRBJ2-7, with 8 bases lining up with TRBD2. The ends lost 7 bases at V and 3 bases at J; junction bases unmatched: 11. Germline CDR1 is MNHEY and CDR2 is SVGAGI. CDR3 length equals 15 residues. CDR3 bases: TGTGCCAGCAACAACCCGGGACTAGGTCGCTACGAGCAGTACTTC. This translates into CASNNPGLGRYEQYF.

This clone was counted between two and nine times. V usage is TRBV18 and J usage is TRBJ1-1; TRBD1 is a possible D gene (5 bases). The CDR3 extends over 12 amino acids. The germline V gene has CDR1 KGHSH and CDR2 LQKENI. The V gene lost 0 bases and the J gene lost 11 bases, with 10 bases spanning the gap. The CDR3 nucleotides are TGTGCCAGCTCACCACCGAACAGGCAGGCTTTCTTT. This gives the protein CASSPPNRQAFF.

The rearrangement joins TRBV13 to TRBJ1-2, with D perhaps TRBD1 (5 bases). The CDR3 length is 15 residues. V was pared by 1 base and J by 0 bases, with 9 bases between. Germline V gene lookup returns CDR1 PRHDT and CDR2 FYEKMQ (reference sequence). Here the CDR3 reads CASSLEGAPNYGYTF. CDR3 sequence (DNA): TGTGCCAGCAGCTTAGAAGGGGCGCCTAACTATGGCTACACCTTC.

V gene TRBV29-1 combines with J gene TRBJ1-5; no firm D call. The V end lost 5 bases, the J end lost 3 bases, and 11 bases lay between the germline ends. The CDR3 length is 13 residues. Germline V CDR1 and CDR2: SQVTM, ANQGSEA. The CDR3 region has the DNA TGCAGCGTTCGGGGTTCGAACAATCAGCCCCAGCATTTT. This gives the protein CSVRGSNNQPQHF.

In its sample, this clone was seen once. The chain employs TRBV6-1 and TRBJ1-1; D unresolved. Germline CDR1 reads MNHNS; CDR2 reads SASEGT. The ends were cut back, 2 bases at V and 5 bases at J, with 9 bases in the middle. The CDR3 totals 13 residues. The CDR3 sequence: CASSEIGGTEAFF. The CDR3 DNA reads TGTGCCAGCAGTGAAATTGGTGGGACTGAAGCTTTCTTT.

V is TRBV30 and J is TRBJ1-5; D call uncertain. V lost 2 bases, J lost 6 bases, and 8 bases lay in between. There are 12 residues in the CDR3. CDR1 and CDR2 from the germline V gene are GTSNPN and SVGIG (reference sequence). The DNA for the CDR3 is TGTGCCTGGAGTAGTAGATCTCAGCCCCAGCATTTT. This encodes CAWSSRSQPQHF.

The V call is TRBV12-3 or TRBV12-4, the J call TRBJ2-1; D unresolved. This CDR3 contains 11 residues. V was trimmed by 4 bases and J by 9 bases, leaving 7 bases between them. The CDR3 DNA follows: TGTGCCAGCAGTTACAACCTTGAGCAGTTCTTC. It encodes CASSYNLEQFF.

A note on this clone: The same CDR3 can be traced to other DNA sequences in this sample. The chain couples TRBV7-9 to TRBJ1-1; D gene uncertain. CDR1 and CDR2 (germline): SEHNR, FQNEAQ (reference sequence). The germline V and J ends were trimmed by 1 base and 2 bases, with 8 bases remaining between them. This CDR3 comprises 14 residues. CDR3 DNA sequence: TGTGCCAGCAGCTTAGTTCGGGGAAACACTGAAGCTTTCTTT. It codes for CASSLVRGNTEAFF. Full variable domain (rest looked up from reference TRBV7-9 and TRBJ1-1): DTGVSQNPRHKITKRGQNVTFRCDPISEHNRLYWYRQTLGQGPEFLTYFQNEAQLEKSRLLSDRFSAERPKGSFSTLEIQRTEQGDSAMYLCASSLVRGNTEAFFGQGTRLTVV.

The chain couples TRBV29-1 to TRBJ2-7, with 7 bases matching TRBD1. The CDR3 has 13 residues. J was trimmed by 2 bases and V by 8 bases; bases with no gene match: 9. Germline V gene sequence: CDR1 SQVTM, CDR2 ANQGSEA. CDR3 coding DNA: TGCAGCTTCCGGGACAGTCAAACCTACGAGCAGTACTTC. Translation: CSFRDSQTYEQYF.

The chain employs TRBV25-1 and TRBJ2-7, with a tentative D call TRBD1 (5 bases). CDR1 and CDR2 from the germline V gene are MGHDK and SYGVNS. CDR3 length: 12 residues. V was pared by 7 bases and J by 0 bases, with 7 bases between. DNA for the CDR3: TGTGCCAGCACAGACAGCTCCTACGAGCAGTACTTC. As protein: CASTDSSYEQYF.

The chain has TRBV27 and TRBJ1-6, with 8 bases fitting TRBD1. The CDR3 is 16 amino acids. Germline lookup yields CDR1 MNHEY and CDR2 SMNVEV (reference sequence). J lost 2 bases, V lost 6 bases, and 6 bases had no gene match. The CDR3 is CASRRGQGTYNSPLHF. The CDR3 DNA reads TGTGCCAGCAGACGAGGACAGGGCACCTATAATTCACCCCTCCACTTT.

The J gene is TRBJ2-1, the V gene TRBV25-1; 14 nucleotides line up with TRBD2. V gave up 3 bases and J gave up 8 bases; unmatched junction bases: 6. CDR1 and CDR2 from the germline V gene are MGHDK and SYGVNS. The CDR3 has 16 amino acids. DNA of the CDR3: TGTGCCAGCAGTGAGCTGACTAGCGGGGGGGCCGATGAGCAGTTCTTC. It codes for CASSELTSGGADEQFF.

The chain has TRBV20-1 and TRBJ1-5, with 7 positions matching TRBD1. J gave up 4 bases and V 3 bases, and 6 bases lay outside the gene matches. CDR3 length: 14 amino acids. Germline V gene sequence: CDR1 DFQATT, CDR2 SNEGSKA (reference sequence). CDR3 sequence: CSASGQGGNQPQHF. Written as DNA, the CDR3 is TGCAGTGCTAGTGGTCAGGGGGGGAATCAGCCCCAGCATTTT.

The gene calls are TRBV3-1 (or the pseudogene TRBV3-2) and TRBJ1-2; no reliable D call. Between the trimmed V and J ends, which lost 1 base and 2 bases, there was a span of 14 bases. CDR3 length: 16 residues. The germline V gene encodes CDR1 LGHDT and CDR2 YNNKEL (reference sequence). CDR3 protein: CASSQGLTKGNYGYTF. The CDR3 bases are TGTGCCAGCAGCCAAGGTCTTACGAAGGGAAACTATGGCTACACCTTC.

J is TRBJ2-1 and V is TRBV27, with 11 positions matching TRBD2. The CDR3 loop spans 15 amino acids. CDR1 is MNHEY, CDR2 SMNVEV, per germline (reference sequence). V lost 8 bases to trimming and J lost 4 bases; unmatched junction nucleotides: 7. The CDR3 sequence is CASGLLAGGYNEQFF. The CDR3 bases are TGTGCCAGCGGCCTCCTAGCGGGGGGATACAATGAGCAGTTCTTC.

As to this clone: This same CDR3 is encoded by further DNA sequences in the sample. The CDR3 sequence: CAWSAGVSYNEQFF. Here the CDR3 DNA reads TGTGCCTGGAGTGCGGGGGTCTCCTACAATGAGCAGTTCTTC. This chain connects TRBV30 to TRBJ2-1; D may be TRBD2 (6 bases). The CDR3 is made up of 14 amino acids. The germline V gene encodes CDR1 GTSNPN and CDR2 SVGIG (reference sequence). Trimming left V 1 base short and J 0 bases short, with 7 bases between.

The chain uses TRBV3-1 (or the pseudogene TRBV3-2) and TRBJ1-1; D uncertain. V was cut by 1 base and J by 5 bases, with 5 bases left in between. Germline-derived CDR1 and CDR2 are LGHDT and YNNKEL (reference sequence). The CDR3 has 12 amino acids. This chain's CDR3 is CASSQGATEAFF. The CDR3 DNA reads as TGTGCCAGCAGCCAAGGTGCGACTGAAGCTTTCTTT.

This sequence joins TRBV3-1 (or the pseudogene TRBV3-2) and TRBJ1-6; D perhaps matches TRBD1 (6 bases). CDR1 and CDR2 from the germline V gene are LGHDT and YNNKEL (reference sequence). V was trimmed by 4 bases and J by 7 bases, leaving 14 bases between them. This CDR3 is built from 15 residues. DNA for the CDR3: TGTGCCAGCAGCCCCCCGGGCCAGGGGAATTCACCCCTCCACTTT. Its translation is CASSPPGQGNSPLHF.